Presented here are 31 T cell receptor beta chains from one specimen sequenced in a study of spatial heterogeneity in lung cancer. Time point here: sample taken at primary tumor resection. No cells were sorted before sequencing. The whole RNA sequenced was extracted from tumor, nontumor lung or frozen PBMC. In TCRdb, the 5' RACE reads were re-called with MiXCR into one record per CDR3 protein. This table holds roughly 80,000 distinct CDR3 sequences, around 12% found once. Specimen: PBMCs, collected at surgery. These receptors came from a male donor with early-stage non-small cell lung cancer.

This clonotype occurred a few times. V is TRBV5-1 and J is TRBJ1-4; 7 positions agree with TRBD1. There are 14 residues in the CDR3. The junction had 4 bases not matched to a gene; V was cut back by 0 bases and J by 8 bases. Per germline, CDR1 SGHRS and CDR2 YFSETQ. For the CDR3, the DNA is TGCGCCAGCAGCTTGGGGGACAGAAGCGAAAAACTGTTTTTT. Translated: CASSLGDRSEKLFF. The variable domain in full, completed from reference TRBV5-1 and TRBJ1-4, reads KAGVTQTPRYLIKTRGQQVTLSCSPISGHRSVSWYQQTPGQGLQFLFEYFSETQRNKGNFPGRFSGRQFSNSRSEMNVSTLELGDSALYLCASSLGDRSEKLFFGSGTQLSVL.

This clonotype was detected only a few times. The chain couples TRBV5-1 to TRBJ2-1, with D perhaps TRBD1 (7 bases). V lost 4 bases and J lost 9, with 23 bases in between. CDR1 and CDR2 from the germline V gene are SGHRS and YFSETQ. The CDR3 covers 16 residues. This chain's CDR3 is CASSPGDSLRYGEQFF. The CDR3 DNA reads TGCGCCAGCAGCCCGGGGGACAGCTTGCGGTACGGTGAGCAGTTCTTC. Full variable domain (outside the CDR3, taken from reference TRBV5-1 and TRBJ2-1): KAGVTQTPRYLIKTRGQQVTLSCSPISGHRSVSWYQQTPGQGLQFLFEYFSETQRNKGNFPGRFSGRQFSNSRSEMNVSTLELGDSALYLCASSPGDSLRYGEQFFGPGTRLTVL.

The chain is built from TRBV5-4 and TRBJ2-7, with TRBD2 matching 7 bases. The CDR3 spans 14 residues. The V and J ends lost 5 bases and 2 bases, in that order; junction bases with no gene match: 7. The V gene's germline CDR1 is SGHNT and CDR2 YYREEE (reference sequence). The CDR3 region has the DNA TGTGCCAGCAGTTTAGGGAGGGCTACCTACGAGCAGTACTTC. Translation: CASSLGRATYEQYF.

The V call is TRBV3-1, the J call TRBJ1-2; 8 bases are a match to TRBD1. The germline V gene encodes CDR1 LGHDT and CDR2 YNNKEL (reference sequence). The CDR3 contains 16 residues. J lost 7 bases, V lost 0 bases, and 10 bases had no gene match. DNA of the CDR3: TGTGCCAGCAGCCAAGATTTGAGGCAGGGGGCAGGTGGCTACACCTTC. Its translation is CASSQDLRQGAGGYTF. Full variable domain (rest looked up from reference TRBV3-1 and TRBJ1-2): DTAVSQTPKYLVTQMGNDKSIKCEQNLGHDTMYWYKQDSKKFLKIMFSYNNKELIINETVPNRFSPKSPDKAHLNLHINSLELGDSAVYFCASSQDLRQGAGGYTFGSGTRLTVV.

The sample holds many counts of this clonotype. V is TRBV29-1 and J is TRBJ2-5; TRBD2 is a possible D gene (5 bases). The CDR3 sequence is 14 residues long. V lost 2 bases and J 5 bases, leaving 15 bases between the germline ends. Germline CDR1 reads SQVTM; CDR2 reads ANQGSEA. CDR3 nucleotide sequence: TGCAGCGTTGAATCGGGGTCCTTGGGGGAGACCCAGTACTTC. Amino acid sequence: CSVESGSLGETQYF.

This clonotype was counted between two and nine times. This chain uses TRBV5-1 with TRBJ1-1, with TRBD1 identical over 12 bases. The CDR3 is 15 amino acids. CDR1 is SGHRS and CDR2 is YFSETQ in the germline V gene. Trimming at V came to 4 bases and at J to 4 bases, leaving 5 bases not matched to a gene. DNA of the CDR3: TGCGCCAGCAGCCCCGGGACAGGGGGCCCCACTGAAGCTTTCTTT. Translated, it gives CASSPGTGGPTEAFF.

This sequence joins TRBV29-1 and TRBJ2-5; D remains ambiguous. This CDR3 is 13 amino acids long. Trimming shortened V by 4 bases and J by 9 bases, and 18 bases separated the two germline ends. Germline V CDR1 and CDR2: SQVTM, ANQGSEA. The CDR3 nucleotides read TGCAGCGTTGTTGGAACCACCCAATGGGCCCAGTACTTC. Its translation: CSVVGTTQWAQYF.

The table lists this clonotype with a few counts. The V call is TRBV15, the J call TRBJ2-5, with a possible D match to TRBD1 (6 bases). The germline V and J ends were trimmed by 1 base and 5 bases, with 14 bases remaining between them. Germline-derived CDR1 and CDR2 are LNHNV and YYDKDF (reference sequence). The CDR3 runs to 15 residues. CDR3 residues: CATSRVGTGKETQYF. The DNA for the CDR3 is TGTGCCACCAGCAGAGTCGGAACAGGGAAGGAGACCCAGTACTTC.

In DNA, the CDR3 is TGTGCTAGTGGTTTGGACTCCTTGGATACGCAGTATTTT. Translated, it gives CASGLDSLDTQYF. The J gene is TRBJ2-3, the V gene TRBV12-5; D is unclear. The CDR3 has 13 amino acids. Deletions cut 1 base from V and 6 bases from J, with 8 bases between. CDR1 and CDR2 (germline): LGHNT, FRNRAP.

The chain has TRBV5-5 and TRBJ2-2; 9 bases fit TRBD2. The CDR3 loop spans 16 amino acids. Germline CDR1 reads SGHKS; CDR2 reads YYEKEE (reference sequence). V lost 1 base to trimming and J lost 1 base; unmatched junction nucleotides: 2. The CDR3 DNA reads TGTGCCAGCAGCTTGAGACTAGCGGTGAACACCGGGGAGCTGTTTTTT. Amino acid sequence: CASSLRLAVNTGELFF.

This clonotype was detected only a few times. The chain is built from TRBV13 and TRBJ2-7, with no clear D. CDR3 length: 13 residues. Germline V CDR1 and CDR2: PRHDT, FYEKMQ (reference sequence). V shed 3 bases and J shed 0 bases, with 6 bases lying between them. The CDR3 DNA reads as TGTGCCAGCAGCTTCGGCAGCTCCTACGAGCAGTACTTC. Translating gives CASSFGSSYEQYF.

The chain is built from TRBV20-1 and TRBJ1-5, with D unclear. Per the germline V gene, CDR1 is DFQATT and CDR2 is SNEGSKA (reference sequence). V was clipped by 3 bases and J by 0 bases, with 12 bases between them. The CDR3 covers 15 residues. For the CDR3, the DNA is TGCAGTGCTAGTTGGTCGGTCTATAGCAATCAGCCCCAGCATTTT. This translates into CSASWSVYSNQPQHF.

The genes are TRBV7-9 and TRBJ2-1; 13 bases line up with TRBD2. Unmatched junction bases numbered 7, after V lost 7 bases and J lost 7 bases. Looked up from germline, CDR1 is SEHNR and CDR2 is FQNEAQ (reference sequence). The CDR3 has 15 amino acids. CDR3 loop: CASTGLAGSPNEQFF. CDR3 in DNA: TGTGCCAGCACGGGACTAGCGGGGAGTCCAAATGAGCAGTTCTTC.

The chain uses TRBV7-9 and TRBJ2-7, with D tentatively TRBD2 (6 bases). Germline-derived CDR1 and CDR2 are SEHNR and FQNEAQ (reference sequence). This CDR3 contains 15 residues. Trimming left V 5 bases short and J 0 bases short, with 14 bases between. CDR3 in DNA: TGTGCCAGCAGCGCGCGGGACGGGAGCTCCTACGAGCAGTACTTC. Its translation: CASSARDGSSYEQYF.

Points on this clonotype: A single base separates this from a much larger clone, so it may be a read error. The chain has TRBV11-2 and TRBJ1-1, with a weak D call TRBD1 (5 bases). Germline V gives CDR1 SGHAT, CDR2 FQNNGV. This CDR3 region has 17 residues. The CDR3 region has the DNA TGTGCCGGCAGCTCGGGGGTTTTGGTCGGAATGAACACTGAAGCTTTCTTT. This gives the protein CAGSSGVLVGMNTEAFF.

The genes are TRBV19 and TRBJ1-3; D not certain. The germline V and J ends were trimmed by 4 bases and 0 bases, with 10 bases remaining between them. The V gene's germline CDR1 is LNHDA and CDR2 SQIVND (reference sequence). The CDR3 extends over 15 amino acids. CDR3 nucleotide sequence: TGTGCCAGTAGTACTCGCCACATCTCTGGAAACACCATATATTTT. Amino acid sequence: CASSTRHISGNTIYF.

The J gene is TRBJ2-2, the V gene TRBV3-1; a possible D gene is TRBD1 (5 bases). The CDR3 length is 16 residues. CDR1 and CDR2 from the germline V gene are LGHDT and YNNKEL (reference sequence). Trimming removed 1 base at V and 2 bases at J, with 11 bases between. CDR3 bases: TGTGCCAGCAGCCAAGGTTGGCAGGGTAACACCGGGGAGCTGTTTTTT. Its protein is CASSQGWQGNTGELFF. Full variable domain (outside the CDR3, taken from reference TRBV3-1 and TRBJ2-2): DTAVSQTPKYLVTQMGNDKSIKCEQNLGHDTMYWYKQDSKKFLKIMFSYNNKELIINETVPNRFSPKSPDKAHLNLHINSLELGDSAVYFCASSQGWQGNTGELFFGEGSRLTVL.

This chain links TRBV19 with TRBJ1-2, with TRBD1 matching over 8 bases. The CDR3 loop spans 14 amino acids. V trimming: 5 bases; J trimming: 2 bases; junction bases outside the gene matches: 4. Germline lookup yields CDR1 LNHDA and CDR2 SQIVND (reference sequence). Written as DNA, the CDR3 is TGTGCCAGTAGTCGGACAGGGACCAACTATGGCTACACCTTC. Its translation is CASSRTGTNYGYTF. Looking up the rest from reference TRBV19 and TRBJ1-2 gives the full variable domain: DGGITQSPKYLFRKEGQNVTLSCEQNLNHDAMYWYRQDPGQGLRLIYYSQIVNDFQKGDIAEGYSVSREKKESFPLTVTSAQKNPTAFYLCASSRTGTNYGYTFGSGTRLTVV.

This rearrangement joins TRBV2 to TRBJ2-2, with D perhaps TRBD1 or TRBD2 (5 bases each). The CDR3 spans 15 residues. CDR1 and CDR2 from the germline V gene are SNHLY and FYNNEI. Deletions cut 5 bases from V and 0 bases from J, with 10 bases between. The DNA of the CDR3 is TGTGCCAGCAGTCCTGGGACCGCGAACACCGGGGAGCTGTTTTTT. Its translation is CASSPGTANTGELFF.

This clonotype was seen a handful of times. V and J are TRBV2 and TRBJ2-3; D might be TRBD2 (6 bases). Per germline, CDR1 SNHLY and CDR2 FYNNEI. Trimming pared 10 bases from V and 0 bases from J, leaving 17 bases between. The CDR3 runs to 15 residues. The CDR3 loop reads CAITARGTSTDTQYF. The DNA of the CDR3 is TGTGCCATCACTGCACGCGGGACTAGCACAGATACGCAGTATTTT.

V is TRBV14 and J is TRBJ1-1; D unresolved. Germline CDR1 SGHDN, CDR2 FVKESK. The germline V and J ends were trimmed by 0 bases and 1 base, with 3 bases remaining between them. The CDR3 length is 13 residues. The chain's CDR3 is CASSQDRNTEAFF. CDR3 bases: TGTGCCAGCAGCCAAGATCGGAACACTGAAGCTTTCTTT.

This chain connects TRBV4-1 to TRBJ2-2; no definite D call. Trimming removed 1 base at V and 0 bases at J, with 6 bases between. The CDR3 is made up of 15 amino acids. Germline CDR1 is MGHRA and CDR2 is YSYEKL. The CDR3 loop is CASSQGPTNTGELFF. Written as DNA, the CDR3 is TGCGCCAGCAGCCAAGGGCCCACGAACACCGGGGAGCTGTTTTTT.

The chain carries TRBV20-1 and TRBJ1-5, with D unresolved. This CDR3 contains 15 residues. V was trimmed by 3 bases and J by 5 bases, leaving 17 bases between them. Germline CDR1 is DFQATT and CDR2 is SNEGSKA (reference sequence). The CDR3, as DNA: TGCAGTGCTAGTCCCGACTCCGAAGCCTATCAGCCCCAGCATTTT. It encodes CSASPDSEAYQPQHF.

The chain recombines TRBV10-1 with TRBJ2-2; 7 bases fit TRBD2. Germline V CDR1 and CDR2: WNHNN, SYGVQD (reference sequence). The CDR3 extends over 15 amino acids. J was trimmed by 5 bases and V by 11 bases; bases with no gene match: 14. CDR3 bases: TGCGCCTTTCCTACCGCTAGCGGTTCTACCGGGGAGCTGTTTTTT. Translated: CAFPTASGSTGELFF.

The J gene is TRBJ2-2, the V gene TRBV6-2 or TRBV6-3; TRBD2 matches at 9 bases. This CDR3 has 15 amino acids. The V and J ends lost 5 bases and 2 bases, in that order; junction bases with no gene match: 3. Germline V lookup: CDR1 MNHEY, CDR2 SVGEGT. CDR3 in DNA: TGTGCCAGCAGTAAGACTAGCGGTAACACCGGGGAGCTGTTTTTT. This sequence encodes CASSKTSGNTGELFF.

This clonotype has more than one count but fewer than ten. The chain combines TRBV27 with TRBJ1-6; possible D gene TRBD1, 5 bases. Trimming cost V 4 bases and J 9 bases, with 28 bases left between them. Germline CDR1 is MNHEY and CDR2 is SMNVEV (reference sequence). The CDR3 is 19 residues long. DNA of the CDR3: TGTGCCAGCAGTTATCTCAAAGCAGGACGGCAGGGCACCATTTCACCCCTCCACTTT. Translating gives CASSYLKAGRQGTISPLHF.

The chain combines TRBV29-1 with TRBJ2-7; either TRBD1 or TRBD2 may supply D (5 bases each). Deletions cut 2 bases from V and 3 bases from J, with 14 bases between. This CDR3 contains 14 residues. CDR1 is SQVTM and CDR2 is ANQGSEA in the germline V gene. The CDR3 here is CSVELRDGSYEQYF. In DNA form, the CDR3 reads TGCAGCGTTGAACTCCGGGACGGTAGCTACGAGCAGTACTTC.

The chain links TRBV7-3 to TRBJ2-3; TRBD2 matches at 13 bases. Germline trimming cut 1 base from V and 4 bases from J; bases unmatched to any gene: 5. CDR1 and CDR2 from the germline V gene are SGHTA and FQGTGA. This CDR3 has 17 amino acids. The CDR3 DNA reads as TGTGCCAGCAGCTTAAACGGACTAGCGGGAGCCCCAGATACGCAGTATTTT. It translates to CASSLNGLAGAPDTQYF.

CDR3 in amino acids: CAISVEREGEQFF. The CDR3 DNA follows: TGTGCCATCAGTGTGGAGCGGGAAGGGGAGCAGTTCTTC. V usage is TRBV10-3 and J usage is TRBJ2-1; 7 bases are a match to TRBD2. Germline CDR1 reads ENHRY; CDR2 reads SYGVKD. With 4 bases clipped from V and 10 bases from J, the junction kept 7 bases outside the gene matches. The CDR3 spans 13 residues.

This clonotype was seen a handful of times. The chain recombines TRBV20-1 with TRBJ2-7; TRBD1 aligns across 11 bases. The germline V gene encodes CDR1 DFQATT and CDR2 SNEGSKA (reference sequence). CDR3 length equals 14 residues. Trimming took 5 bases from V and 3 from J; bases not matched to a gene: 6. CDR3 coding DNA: TGCAGTGCTGACACCGGGACAGGGGGCTACGAGCAGTACTTC. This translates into CSADTGTGGYEQYF.

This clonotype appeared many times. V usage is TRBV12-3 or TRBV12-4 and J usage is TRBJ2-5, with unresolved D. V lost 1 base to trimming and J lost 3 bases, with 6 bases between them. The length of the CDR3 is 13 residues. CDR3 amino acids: CASSLGVKETQYF. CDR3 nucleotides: TGTGCCAGCAGTTTAGGGGTAAAAGAGACCCAGTACTTC.